Each of the 5 T cell receptor beta chains below was sequenced from the same sample in a study of T cell clonality in common variable immunodeficiency. Data came from immunoSEQ multiplex PCR; TCRdb stores just in-frame clones and leaves some out. The sample contains 55,000 or so clones, none of them singletons. Sequencing input: peripheral blood mononuclear cells. Receptors originate from a person aged 18 to 70 in good health.

In its sample, this clone was seen many times. The read comes to an end 3 residues before the CDR3 does, leaving the germline J gene to fill in the end. The chain has TRBV10-3 and TRBJ2-1, with TRBD2 identical over 10 bases. The CDR3 runs 16 residues. With 6 bases clipped from V and 0 bases from J, the junction kept 5 bases outside the gene matches. The germline V gene encodes CDR1 ENHRY and CDR2 SYGVKD. Incomplete CDR3 DNA: TGTGCCATCAGCCGGACTAGCGGAGGCTCCTACAATGAG. This codes for CAISRTSGGSYNE. The full CDR3 is CAISRTSGGSYNEQFF.

In its sample, this clone was seen many times. The sequence runs out 3 residues before the end of the CDR3; the remainder is reconstructed from the germline J gene. The chain uses TRBV5-1 and TRBJ2-1; 9 positions agree with TRBD2. The CDR3 has 18 amino acids. Trimming took 3 bases from V and 0 from J; bases not matched to a gene: 10. Germline assignment: CDR1 SGHRS and CDR2 YFSETQ. CDR3 amino acids: CASSSLAGETTSYNEQFF. The DNA read from the CDR3 is TGCGCCAGCAGCTCCTTAGCGGGAGAGACGACCTCCTACAATGAG.

At least ten counts were recorded for this clone. The CDR3 goes on 3 residues after the read ends, and that part is filled in from the germline J gene. The chain employs TRBV7-2 and TRBJ1-1; 8 positions agree with TRBD1. The CDR3 has 15 residues. The V gene's germline CDR1 is SGHTA and CDR2 FQGNSA. Trimming cost V 5 bases and J 1 base; bases outside gene matches: 6. Partial CDR3 DNA: TGTGCCAGCAGCCCGAGACAGGGGAGGAACACTGAA. Translated, it gives CASSPRQGRNTE. The whole CDR3 sequence reads CASSPRQGRNTEAFF.

This clone showed up many times. The CDR3 extends 3 residues past the end of the read, so its final part is completed from the germline J gene. The chain couples TRBV29-1 to TRBJ2-1, with D possibly being TRBD2 (6 bases). The CDR3 runs to 13 residues. Trimming removed 4 bases at V and 2 bases at J, with 9 bases between. The germline V gene encodes CDR1 SQVTM and CDR2 ANQGSEA. CDR3 bases read: TGCAGCGTTGGCAGGAGGGCCTACAATGAG. Translation: CSVGRRAYNE. The entire CDR3 protein is CSVGRRAYNEQFF.

In this sample, this clone turned up many times. The observed sequence ends 3 residues before the CDR3 terminus, with the missing tail filled in from the germline J gene. This chain joins TRBV2 and TRBJ1-3; D is unclear. Between the trimmed V and J ends, which lost 1 base and 2 bases, there was a span of 9 bases. The germline gives CDR1 SNHLY, CDR2 FYNNEI. The CDR3 is 15 amino acids. The CDR3 DNA, read in part, is TGTGCCAGCAGTGAAGGGACTATCGCTGGAAACACC. Protein product: CASSEGTIAGNT. The entire CDR3 protein is CASSEGTIAGNTIYF.